The clone carrying this T cell receptor beta chain was observed many times. Its antigen is as yet unknown. This sample is part of a study of metastatic and nonmetastatic thyroid tumors. Study-wide context: The authors compared repertoires across blood and tumor or nodule tissue from malignant and benign thyroid patients.

Methods used by the authors: Built for papillary thyroid cancer, a distant-metastasis classifier drew on CDR3 differences across clinicopathological groups. MiXCR was used by TCRdb to re-call the PCR reads. These V and J calls originate from TCRdb's pipeline instead of the authors' own analysis. The sample shows 43,000 or so clones, approximately 4.1% of them seen only once. Study conclusions and caveats: Malignant tumors reportedly showed significantly higher TCR beta diversity than benign nodules in both blood and tumor.

No patient received treatment before thyroid surgery. Source material: blood. This sequence was found in a female donor with papillary thyroid cancer or a benign thyroid nodule (not recorded which). Some clones in this sample may be carry-over from other donors' samples.

As DNA, the CDR3 is TGCGCCAGCAGCTTGGTATCTACTAGCGGGAGGGCCCTCAGCACAGATACGCAGTATTTT. It codes for CASSLVSTSGRALSTDTQYF. The V gene is TRBV5-1, the J gene TRBJ2-3, with 13 bases lining up with TRBD2. Germline lookup yields CDR1 SGHRS and CDR2 YFSETQ. After removal of 0 bases from V and 0 bases from J, the junction contained 10 bases not matched to a gene. CDR3 length equals 20 residues.